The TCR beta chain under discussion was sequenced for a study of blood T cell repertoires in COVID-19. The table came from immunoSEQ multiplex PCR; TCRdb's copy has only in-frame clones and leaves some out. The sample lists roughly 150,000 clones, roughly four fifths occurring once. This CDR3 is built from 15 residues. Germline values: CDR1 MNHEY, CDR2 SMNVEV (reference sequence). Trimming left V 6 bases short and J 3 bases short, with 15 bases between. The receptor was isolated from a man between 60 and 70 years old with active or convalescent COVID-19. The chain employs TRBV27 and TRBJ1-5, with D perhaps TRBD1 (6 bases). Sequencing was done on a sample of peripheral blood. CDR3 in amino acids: CASSSGTGYNQPQHF. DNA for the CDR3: TGTGCCAGCAGCTCAGGAACAGGGTACAATCAGCCCCAGCATTTT.